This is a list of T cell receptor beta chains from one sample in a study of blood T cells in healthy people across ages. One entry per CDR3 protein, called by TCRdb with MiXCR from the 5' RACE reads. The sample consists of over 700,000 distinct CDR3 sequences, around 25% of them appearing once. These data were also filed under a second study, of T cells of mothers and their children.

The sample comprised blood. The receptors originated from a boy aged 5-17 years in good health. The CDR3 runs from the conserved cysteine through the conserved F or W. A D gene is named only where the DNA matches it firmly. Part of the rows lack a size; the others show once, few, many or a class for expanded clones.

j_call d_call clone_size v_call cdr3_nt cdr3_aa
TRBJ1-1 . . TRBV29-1 TGCAGCGTTGAACGCGGACCCACTGAAGCTTTCTTT CSVERGPTEAFF
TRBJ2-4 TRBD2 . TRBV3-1 TGTGCCAGCAGCCAGTTCGTTAGCGGGGGTTTGAACATTCAGTACTTC CASSQFVSGGLNIQYF
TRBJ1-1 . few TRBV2 TGTGCCAGCAGTCAAAACTTGGGGACTGAAGCTTTCTTT CASSQNLGTEAFF
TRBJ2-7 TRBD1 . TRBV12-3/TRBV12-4 TGTGCCAGCAACCACGGGACAGCGGACGAGCAGTACTTC CASNHGTADEQYF
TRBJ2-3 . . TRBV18 TGTGCCAGCTCACTACGGGATCTCCAGTCTAGCACAGATACGCAGTATTTT CASSLRDLQSSTDTQYF
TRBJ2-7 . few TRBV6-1 TGTGCCAGCAGTGCCCGAACAGGGTACGAGCAGTACTTC CASSARTGYEQYF
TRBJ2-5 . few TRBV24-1 TGTGCCACCAGTGATGGTTGGGAAGAGACCCAGTACTTC CATSDGWEETQYF
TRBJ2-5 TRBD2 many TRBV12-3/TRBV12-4 TGTGCCAGCAGTGGACTAGCGGAAGAGACCCAGTACTTC CASSGLAEETQYF
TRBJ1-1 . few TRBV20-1 TGCAGTGCTAGAAGATGGCCCGGCGACAACACTGAAGCTTTCTTT CSARRWPGDNTEAFF
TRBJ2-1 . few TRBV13 TGTGCCAGCAGCTTAGATGCGGATTCCAATGAGCAGTTCTTC CASSLDADSNEQFF
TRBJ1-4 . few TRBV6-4 TGTGCCAGCAGGAACCTACTAACTACAGGAAAACTGTTTTTT CASRNLLTTGKLFF
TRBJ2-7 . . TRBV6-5 TGTGCCAGCAGGACGGACGGGTCCACGTGGGAGCAGTACTTC CASRTDGSTWEQYF
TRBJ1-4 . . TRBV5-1 TGCGCCAGCAGCCTGGACGTCCGAGAGGGTACAACTAATGAAAAACTGTTTTTT CASSLDVREGTTNEKLFF
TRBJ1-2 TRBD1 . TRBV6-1 TGTGCCAGCAGTCCCGGGTTGGGACAGATAAACTATGGCTACACCTTC CASSPGLGQINYGYTF
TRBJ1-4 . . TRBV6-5 TGTGCCAGCAGTTACTCGATCGGGGGGTTAGGTGAAAAACTGTTTTTT CASSYSIGGLGEKLFF
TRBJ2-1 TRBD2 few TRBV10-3 TGTGCCATCAGTGGGGAGGGCGTCGGTGAGCAGTTCTTC CAISGEGVGEQFF
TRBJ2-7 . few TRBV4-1 TGCGCCAGCAGCCAAGGAGCGACAGGCTGGTACGAGCAGTACTTC CASSQGATGWYEQYF
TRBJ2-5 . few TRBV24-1 TGTGCCACCAGTGATGACCAGGGAAACCAAGAGACCCAGTACTTC CATSDDQGNQETQYF
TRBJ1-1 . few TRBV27 TGTGCCAGCAGTGGCTCCACCAGGGTGCCAAGAACTGAAGCTTTCTTT CASSGSTRVPRTEAFF
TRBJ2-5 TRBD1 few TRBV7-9 TGTGCCAGCAGCTCGACAGGGTTTCTGGAGACCCAGTACTTC CASSSTGFLETQYF
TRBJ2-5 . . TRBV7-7 TGTGCTAGCAGCCCATCCGGTTTCGGGGGTCAGGAGACCCAGTACTTC CASSPSGFGGQETQYF
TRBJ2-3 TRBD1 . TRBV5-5 TGTGCCAGCAGCCCGCTCGACAGGGGCGCAGATACGCAGTATTTT CASSPLDRGADTQYF
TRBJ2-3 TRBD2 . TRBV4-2 TGTGCCAGCAGCCTAGGACGAAGCGGGGGGGCTCCAGATACGCAGTATTTT CASSLGRSGGAPDTQYF
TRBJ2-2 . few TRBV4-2 TGTGCCAGCAGCCAAGGTCGCGAGAGCACCGGGGAGCTGTTTTTT CASSQGRESTGELFF
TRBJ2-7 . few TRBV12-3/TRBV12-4 TGTGCCAGCAGTTTGCTCCAGGGAGAGGGTTTGGAGCAGTACTTC CASSLLQGEGLEQYF
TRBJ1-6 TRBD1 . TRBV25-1 TGTGCCAGCAGTGAGGACAGGTATAATTCACCCCTCCACTTT CASSEDRYNSPLHF
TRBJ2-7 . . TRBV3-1 TGTGCCAGCAGCCAGCCTACGACTGGAACCTACGAGCAGTACTTC CASSQPTTGTYEQYF
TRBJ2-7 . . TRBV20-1 TGCAGTGCTAGGGGACTGTACTACGAGCAGTACTTC CSARGLYYEQYF
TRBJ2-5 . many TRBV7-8 TGTGCCAGCACCTTAACAAGTGAGGTTCGGGAAAAGTTAGAGACCCAGTACTTC CASTLTSEVREKLETQYF
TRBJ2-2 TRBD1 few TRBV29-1 TGCAGCGTTGAGGACAGGGGTTTGTCCGGGGAGCTGTTTTTT CSVEDRGLSGELFF
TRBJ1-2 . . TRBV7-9 TGTGCCAGCAGAGAAGGGGCAGGCAACAGTAGTGGCTACACCTTC CASREGAGNSSGYTF
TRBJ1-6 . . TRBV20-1 TGCAGTGCACCCCTCTATAGAGGGCAGAACAATAATTCACCCCTCCACTTT CSAPLYRGQNNNSPLHF
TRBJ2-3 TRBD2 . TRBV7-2 TGTGCCAGCAGCACCGGACGCCTAGCGGGAGTGGATACGCAGTATTTT CASSTGRLAGVDTQYF
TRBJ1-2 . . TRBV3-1 TGTGCCAGCAGCCAATATCAGGGGCCCTCCAACTATGGCTACACCTTC CASSQYQGPSNYGYTF
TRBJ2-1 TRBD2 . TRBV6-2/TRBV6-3 TGTGCCAAGCCCAGCGGGGGGATCTACAATGAGCAGTTCTTC CAKPSGGIYNEQFF
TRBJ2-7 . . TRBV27 TGTGCCAGCAGTTCCCTCCGATTTGGTGAGCAGTACTTC CASSSLRFGEQYF
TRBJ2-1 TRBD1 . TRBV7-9 TGTGCCAGCGGCCCGGACAGGGGGATAAACAATGAGCAGTTCTTC CASGPDRGINNEQFF
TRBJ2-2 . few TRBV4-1 TGCGCCAGCAGCCCCTCGGGCGGGTTAACCCGGGAGCTGTTTTTT CASSPSGGLTRELFF
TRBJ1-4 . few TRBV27 TGTGCCAGCAGTTTTGCAGGGTCCGGATTT CASSFAGSGF
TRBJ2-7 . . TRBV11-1 TGTGCCAGCAGCTCCTTGACAGGGCGGGGATCCTACGAGCAGTACTTC CASSSLTGRGSYEQYF
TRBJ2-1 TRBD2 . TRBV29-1 TGCAGCGGAAAACTAGCGGGAGTTAATGAGCAGTTCTTC CSGKLAGVNEQFF
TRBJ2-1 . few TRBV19 TGTGCCAGTAGTATAGGTCGGGACACCTACAATGAGCAGTTCTTC CASSIGRDTYNEQFF
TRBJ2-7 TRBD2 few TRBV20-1 TGCAGTGCAAGTGGACTAGCGGGAGACCTGGAATTCGGCGAGCAGTACTTC CSASGLAGDLEFGEQYF
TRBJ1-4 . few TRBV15 TGTGCCACCAGCAGAGTATTGGGTGAAAAACTGTTTTTT CATSRVLGEKLFF
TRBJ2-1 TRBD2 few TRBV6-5 TGTGCCAGCAGACAGACTAGCGGCACTCCAAATGAGCAGTTCTTC CASRQTSGTPNEQFF
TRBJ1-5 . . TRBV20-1 TGCAGTGCTAGAGACGGAGGACGGATTAGCAATCAGCCCCAGCATTTT CSARDGGRISNQPQHF
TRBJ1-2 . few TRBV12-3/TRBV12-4 TGTGCCAGCACCTACAGGGCCGAGCGGGGCTACACCTTC CASTYRAERGYTF
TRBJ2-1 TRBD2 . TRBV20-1 TGCAGTGCTAGGAGTATGGCTAGCGGGCTACAGTTCTTC CSARSMASGLQFF
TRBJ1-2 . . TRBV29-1 TGCAGCGCGACTCGCGGGTCTAACTATGGCTACACCTTC CSATRGSNYGYTF
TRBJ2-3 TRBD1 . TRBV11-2 TGTGCCAGCAGCTTATGGGTTAGGGGGCAGGGAGTATACGGGACAGATACGCAGTATTTT CASSLWVRGQGVYGTDTQYF
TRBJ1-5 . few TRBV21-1 TGTGCCAGCATAACAGGGTTGGGCAATCAGCCCCAGCATTTT CASITGLGNQPQHF